This T cell receptor (beta chain) was recovered during a study of post-analysis software for immune sequencing data. Study-wide points: Multiple sclerosis was associated with a significant reduction in normalized Chao1 diversity relative to controls. Higher frequency in patients than in controls was seen for about five TRBV segments, with TRBV5-6, TRBV5-1 and TRBV20-1 among them.

The germline gives CDR1 DFQATT, CDR2 SNEGSKA (reference sequence). This CDR3 is 14 amino acids long. The V and J ends lost 0 bases and 4 bases respectively, with 12 bases between them. Unique molecular identifiers were built into the TCR beta cDNA libraries. Once roughly 0.9 to 10 million T cells were used, roughly 0.5 million cDNA molecules resulted. TCRdb fed the PCR reads into MiXCR, producing one record per CDR3 protein. The repertoire holds hundreds of thousands of distinct CDR3 sequences, roughly 30% seen once, with roughly 0.54% in the top ten. A few counts support this clonotype. Antigen: not known.

This sequence originates from a girl aged 5-17 years with multiple sclerosis. The sequenced material came from blood. This chain joins TRBV20-1 and TRBJ1-2; D perhaps matches TRBD1 (5 bases). The CDR3 reads CSARDSREVYGYTF. The CDR3 DNA is TGCAGTGCTAGAGATAGCAGGGAGGTCTATGGCTACACCTTC.